This entry features one TCR beta chain sequence. What antigen it recognizes has not been identified. Base qualities are missing; no much larger clone stands one base away. Library preparation was by the immunoSEQ multiplex PCR assay. The study's processing was this. A statistical classification framework was built for diagnosing cytomegalovirus status from the catalog of TCR beta chain sequences. TCRdb holds this immuneACCESS table with in-frame rearrangements only. Some clones are missing; in checked studies, unresolved V genes explain under half, and the rest has no known cause. D and trimming come from the DNA, and the V and J calls and clone size come from that table. This sample has 200,000 to 250,000 clones in its table, and 75% to 90% of those were observed once. Together, the top ten hold about 14% of the sample. The sample belongs to a study of cytomegalovirus exposure and HLA in healthy donors (dated by TCRdb to 2016 to 2017). With regard to the full study: According to a later analysis, one platform produced both the 100 to 150 validation repertoires and the 720 or so repertoires of the first cohort. Along with the roughly 700-subject first cohort, a separate validation cohort of over a hundred different subjects was used. High-throughput TCR immunosequencing, statistical association of individual TCRs with disease status, and machine learning were combined to predict cytomegalovirus infection status. The study aimed to test whether cataloging public T cell receptors could reveal signatures of past pathogen exposure. Broader findings and caveats from the paper: The authors suggested that the approach could potentially be extended to other disease states and immunological phenotypes. The classifier was reported to diagnose cytomegalovirus status with high specificity and sensitivity in both the original cohort and the validation cohort. The study gave a list of about 160 TCR beta chains associated with cytomegalovirus. All 120 or so repertoires were used to score co-occurrence in the validation cohort in a later analysis, because that analysis had no HLA typing for the cohort. Of the cluster scores, roughly 95% were above 0 in a later analysis, which found that TCRs clustered in the first cohort also tended to co-occur in the 95 to 150 validation repertoires. Across donors, most TCR sequences were observed very rarely, whereas some public TCRs were present in many individuals. A few of the identified cytomegalovirus-associated TCR beta chains were confirmed in vitro to be specific for cytomegalovirus antigens.

The donors belonged to the validation cohort of about 120 subjects, which was separate from the approximately 700-subject first cohort. The CDR3, cysteine through phenylalanine, is 14 amino acids long. Only the CDR3 part of the read is kept: 42 bases, read in frame from the first base. Germline trimming amounts to 4 bases on V and 0 bases on J, with 3 as the count of junction bases outside the gene matches. CDR1 and CDR2, per the germline V gene, are SGDLS and YYNGEE. The sample consisted of PBMCs. Recombination linked TRBV9 to TRBJ1-1, and 7 junction bases match TRBD1. This TCR was sampled from a young woman in good health and CMV-seropositive. The nucleotide sequence is TGTGCCAGCAGCCAGGGGGGAATGAACACTGAAGCTTTCTTT. This yields the protein CASSQGGMNTEAFF.